The clone carrying this TCR beta chain came up many times. Its antigen is currently unknown. The data were taken from a study of post-analysis software for immune sequencing data. Study as a whole: Patients had relapsing-remitting, secondary progressive or progressive-relapsing multiple sclerosis; some lacked subtype.

From germline, CDR1 is MDHEN and CDR2 SYDVKM. The CDR3 contains 14 residues. V dropped 2 bases and J dropped 12 bases, with 19 bases sitting between them. Regarding the study as a whole: Five or six TRBV segments, including TRBV5-6, TRBV5-1 and TRBV20-1, were more frequent in patients than controls.

Included in the TCR beta cDNA libraries were unique molecular identifiers. When about 0.9 to 11 million T cells were used, they gave roughly 490,000 cDNA molecules. TCRdb analysed the PCR reads with MiXCR anew, one entry per CDR3 protein. Altogether hundreds of thousands of distinct CDR3 sequences are present, 30% being singletons, with the ten largest covering roughly 0.57%. The sample consisted of blood. The genes are TRBV28 and TRBJ1-2, with D unclear. This TCR was recovered from a girl aged 5 to 17 with multiple sclerosis. In nucleotides, the CDR3 is TGTGCCAGCAGTTTAGGGCCCCCTCGGCAGGTCGACACCTTC. Translation gives CASSLGPPRQVDTF.